Given below is one T cell receptor beta chain in context. Its antigen is as yet unknown. This entry belongs to a study of shared clonotypes between healthy human individuals. Study details: The donors, two women and three men, were aged 18 to 49. General study findings and limits: Sampling included only blood; tissue repertoires likely differ.

TCRdb's copy holds only in-frame clones and misses some; the assay was immunoSEQ multiplex PCR. The table shows millions of clones, with around 95% occurring only once. The length of the CDR3 is 14 residues. V lost 1 base and J 1 base, leaving 7 bases between the germline ends. Germline V CDR1 and CDR2: SGHAT, FQNNGV. The chain is built from TRBV11-2 and TRBJ1-1; D may be TRBD1 (5 bases). The sequenced material came from naive CD4+ T cells sorted from blood. Subset indicated: CD45RA+ positively selected. This TCR came from a man between 18 and 35 years old in good health. The CDR3 region has the DNA TGTGCCAGCAGCTTAGCGGGGGAGAACACTGAAGCTTTCTTT. This codes for CASSLAGENTEAFF. Based on the CDR3 plus reference TRBV11-2 and TRBJ1-1, the full variable domain is EAGVAQSPRYKIIEKRQSVAFWCNPISGHATLYWYQQILGQGPKLLIQFQNNGVVDDSQLPKDRFSAERLKGVDSTLKIQPAKLEDSAVYLCASSLAGENTEAFFGQGTRLTVV.